The 16 T cell receptor beta chains given below trace back to one sample, sequenced in a study of blood T cell repertoires in COVID-19. Libraries were prepared by immunoSEQ multiplex PCR; TCRdb keeps only in-frame clonotypes and omits some of them. The profile shows roughly 56,000 clones, around 86% of them singletons. The sample comprised peripheral blood. The receptors here all came from a human donor in a cohort sampled during active COVID-19.

This chain uses TRBV28 with TRBJ2-7, with a tentative D call TRBD2 (5 bases). The germline V gene encodes CDR1 MDHEN and CDR2 SYDVKM. V was trimmed by 4 bases and J by 0 bases, leaving 10 bases between them. The CDR3 spans 14 residues. This CDR3 reads CASSSGSASYEQYF. The CDR3 DNA sequence: TGTGCCAGCAGTTCGGGGAGTGCCTCCTACGAGCAGTACTTC.

The chain has TRBV24-1 and TRBJ1-5, with 8 bases fitting TRBD1. Germline CDR1 is KGHDR and CDR2 is SFDVKD. The ends lost 7 bases at V and 5 bases at J; junction bases unmatched: 6. The CDR3 is made up of 14 amino acids. DNA of the CDR3: TGTGCCACCAGCCGGACAGGGTTTGATCAGCCCCAGCATTTT. Its protein product is CATSRTGFDQPQHF.

The V call is TRBV10-3, the J call TRBJ2-7; the D gene is possibly TRBD2 (8 bases). The ends were cut back, 6 bases at V and 4 bases at J, with 19 bases in the middle. This CDR3 has 15 amino acids. Germline CDR1 and CDR2: ENHRY and SYGVKD. The CDR3 region has the DNA TGTGCCATCAGCGGGGGACAGCGGGGGCCTTACGAGCAGTACTTC. Amino acid sequence: CAISGGQRGPYEQYF.

V is TRBV10-2 and J is TRBJ1-3, with D hard to call. This CDR3 comprises 13 residues. V gave up 5 bases and J gave up 3 bases, with 8 bases separating them. Germline V CDR1 and CDR2: WSHSY, SAAADI. CDR3 nucleotides: TGCGCCAGCAGTCCAGCGGGTGGAAACACCATATATTTT. Translated: CASSPAGGNTIYF.

The CDR3: CASSFTGGNQPQHF. In nucleotides, the CDR3 is TGTGCCAGCAGTTTCACAGGAGGCAATCAGCCCCAGCATTTT. The gene calls are TRBV27 and TRBJ1-5, with a possible D match to TRBD1 (5 bases). V was trimmed by 3 bases and J by 2 bases, leaving 8 bases between them. CDR3 size: 14 residues. CDR1 and CDR2 (germline): MNHEY, SMNVEV (reference sequence).

This chain links TRBV19 with TRBJ2-7; 8 bases agree with TRBD2. This CDR3 is 14 amino acids long. With V trimmed by 7 bases and J by 0 bases, 5 bases remained unmatched. Germline CDR1 and CDR2: LNHDA and SQIVND (reference sequence). The CDR3 loop reads CASKLAVSSYEQYF. The CDR3, as DNA: TGTGCCAGTAAACTAGCGGTGAGCTCCTACGAGCAGTACTTC.

This clone was detected only once. V usage is TRBV6-2 or TRBV6-3 and J usage is TRBJ2-7; possible D gene TRBD1, 5 bases. V lost 3 bases and J 3 bases, leaving 18 bases between the germline ends. In germline, CDR1 is MNHEY, CDR2 SVGEGT. This CDR3 has 16 amino acids. In DNA form, the CDR3 reads TGTGCCAGCAGTTATTCCGCAGGGATTTCCCTCTACGAGCAGTACTTC. This gives the protein CASSYSAGISLYEQYF.

The chain employs TRBV10-3 and TRBJ2-1, with 9 bases that match TRBD2. Trimming at V came to 7 bases and at J to 6 bases, leaving 4 bases not matched to a gene. This CDR3 contains 13 residues. Germline CDR1 reads ENHRY; CDR2 reads SYGVKD. The CDR3 reads CAIMIAGANEQFF. CDR3 DNA: TGTGCCATCATGATAGCGGGAGCCAATGAGCAGTTCTTC.

In its sample, this clone was seen once. This chain connects TRBV7-3 to TRBJ2-5; TRBD1 might be the D (6 bases). V was trimmed by 0 bases and J by 3 bases, leaving 8 bases between them. There are 14 residues in the CDR3. Per germline, CDR1 SGHTA and CDR2 FQGTGA. The CDR3 bases are TGTGCCAGCAGCTTAACGGGACACAAAGAGACCCAGTACTTC. This encodes CASSLTGHKETQYF.

The rearrangement links TRBV2 to TRBJ2-7; 7 bases match TRBD2. V lost 1 base, J lost 3 bases, and 9 bases stayed unmatched. Germline V gives CDR1 SNHLY, CDR2 FYNNEI. This CDR3 comprises 16 residues. CDR3 sequence reads: CASSEGSTTGGYEQYF. The CDR3 nucleotides read TGTGCCAGCAGTGAAGGTTCTACCACGGGAGGCTACGAGCAGTACTTC.

The chain joins TRBV11-1 to TRBJ2-4; 7 bases map to TRBD2. Germline V gene data show CDR1 as SGHAT and CDR2 as FQDESV (reference sequence). V lost 5 bases to trimming and J lost 7 bases; unmatched junction nucleotides: 8. This CDR3 has 14 amino acids. The CDR3 region is CASSPSGPTNIQYF. The CDR3 DNA reads as TGTGCCAGCAGCCCTAGCGGTCCCACGAACATTCAGTACTTC.

The V call is TRBV10-2, the J call TRBJ2-1; 7 bases map to TRBD2. CDR1 is WSHSY and CDR2 is SAAADI in the germline V gene. V trimming: 5 bases; J trimming: 5 bases; junction bases outside the gene matches: 12. CDR3 length: 16 residues. For the CDR3, the DNA is TGCGCCAGCAGTAAACTAGCGTTGGTTGGAAACAATGAGCAGTTCTTC. It translates to CASSKLALVGNNEQFF.

The rearrangement joins TRBV29-1 to TRBJ2-1, with 8 bases identical to TRBD2. V lost 7 bases and J lost 9; bases outside the gene matches: 11. There are 13 residues in the CDR3. Germline-derived CDR1 and CDR2 are SQVTM and ANQGSEA. This CDR3 reads CSGSGLGWGEQFF. The CDR3 DNA reads as TGCAGCGGTTCGGGACTAGGTTGGGGTGAGCAGTTCTTC.

This chain connects TRBV19 to TRBJ1-1, with a possible D match to TRBD1 (5 bases). Deletions cut 2 bases from V and 4 bases from J, with 23 bases between. Germline lookup yields CDR1 LNHDA and CDR2 SQIVND (reference sequence). The CDR3 length is 18 residues. CDR3 residues: CASSISFGRAEVSTEAFF. In DNA form, the CDR3 reads TGTGCCAGTAGTATATCGTTTGGCAGGGCAGAGGTGAGCACTGAAGCTTTCTTT.

This sequence joins TRBV18 and TRBJ1-5; 8 positions agree with TRBD1. Per the germline V gene, CDR1 is KGHSH and CDR2 is LQKENI. The CDR3 extends over 17 amino acids. Trimming took 4 bases from V and 1 from J; bases not matched to a gene: 9. CDR3: CASSLEGTGQSNQPQHF. The CDR3 DNA is TGTGCCAGCTCACTTGAAGGGACAGGACAGAGCAATCAGCCCCAGCATTTT.

This chain joins TRBV14 and TRBJ1-2; TRBD1 matches 7 bases. Trimming cost V 0 bases and J 5 bases; bases outside gene matches: 6. The germline gives CDR1 SGHDN, CDR2 FVKESK. This CDR3 spans 15 amino acids. The CDR3 here is CASSQDDRVRYGYTF. CDR3 in DNA: TGTGCCAGCAGCCAAGATGACAGGGTGCGGTATGGCTACACCTTC.